Below, 12 T cell receptor beta chains from the same sample are listed, as sequenced in a study of CD8+CD57+ T cells in acquired aplastic anemia. TCR beta VDJ and CDR3 profiles were obtained from a genomic DNA template. TCRdb re-derived calls from the reads in MiXCR, one entry per CDR3 protein. This sample has fewer than 250,000 distinct CDR3 sequences, with approximately 52% found just once. Material: sorted CD4+, CD8+, or CD8+CD57+ T cells (not recorded which) from PBMCs. Source of these receptors: a human donor in good health, serving as a control.

The V and J genes are TRBV4-1 and TRBJ2-2, with 9 bases lining up with TRBD1. V shed 3 bases and J 7 bases; nucleotides not matched to a gene: 6. Germline CDR1 reads MGHRA; CDR2 reads YSYEKL. The CDR3 extends over 15 amino acids. CDR3 bases: TGCGCCAGCAGCCAGTTACAGGGGGCGGGCGGGGAGCTGTTTTTT. Amino acid sequence: CASSQLQGAGGELFF.

Only one count was recorded for this clonotype. The gene calls are TRBV20-1 and TRBJ2-3; D unresolved. Germline CDR1 DFQATT, CDR2 SNEGSKA (reference sequence). V lost 6 bases and J lost 7, with 23 bases in between. The CDR3 has 15 residues. The CDR3 loop is CSASSIPDPRNTQYF. The CDR3 DNA is TGCAGTGCCAGTAGTATCCCGGACCCTCGAAATACGCAGTATTTT.

The chain couples TRBV4-2 to TRBJ1-6, with D hard to call. Germline CDR1 LGHNA, CDR2 YNFKEQ. The CDR3 covers 13 residues. Trimming cost V 1 base and J 13 bases, with 11 bases left between them. Written as DNA, the CDR3 is TGTGCCAGCAGCCAAGGGGAGGGAAGGCCCCTCCACTTT. The encoded protein is CASSQGEGRPLHF.

The V call is TRBV20-1, the J call TRBJ1-1; D is unresolved. CDR3 size: 14 residues. V lost 0 bases and J 5 bases, leaving 13 bases between the germline ends. CDR1 is DFQATT, CDR2 SNEGSKA, per germline (reference sequence). The CDR3 sequence is CSARDGRDATEAFF. CDR3 in DNA: TGCAGTGCTAGAGATGGCCGGGATGCGACTGAAGCTTTCTTT.

This clonotype was picked up many times. The chain has TRBV6-5 and TRBJ2-7, with D unresolved. CDR3 length: 14 residues. Germline V CDR1 and CDR2: MNHEY, SVGAGI. V dropped 6 bases and J dropped 6 bases, with 18 bases sitting between them. The CDR3 DNA reads as TGTGCCAGCAGAGCCCTACCTACCTCGGTCGAGCAGTACTTC. This codes for CASRALPTSVEQYF.

The J gene is TRBJ2-5, the V gene TRBV20-1; no definite D call. The CDR3 totals 14 residues. Germline V gene lookup returns CDR1 DFQATT and CDR2 SNEGSKA (reference sequence). The V end was cut by 5 bases, the J end by 2 bases, with 15 bases between. DNA for the CDR3: TGCAGTGCTGAGGCGGCGGAATGGCAAGAGACCCAGTACTTC. This sequence encodes CSAEAAEWQETQYF.

The sample holds a few counts of this clonotype. V and J are TRBV7-9 and TRBJ2-3; D might be TRBD1 (7 bases). The CDR3 is made up of 16 amino acids. V shed 6 bases and J shed 4 bases, with 20 bases lying between them. In germline, CDR1 is SEHNR, CDR2 FQNEAQ (reference sequence). The CDR3 DNA sequence: TGTGCCAGCAGTAGATGGGACAGACTAGAACCAGATACGCAGTATTTT. It translates to CASSRWDRLEPDTQYF.

Regarding this clonotype: One end of the junction fails to match germline, which may point to a read error. V gene TRBV6-4 combines with J gene TRBJ2-7; 9 bases line up with TRBD2. Germline-derived CDR1 and CDR2 are MRHNA and SNTAGT. The CDR3 has 15 residues. In DNA form, the CDR3 reads TGTGCCAGCAGTGTCGATCCTAGCGGGACCTACGGGCAGTACTTC. Protein: CASSVDPSGTYGQYF.

This clonotype was seen only a few times. CDR3 sequence reads: CASSQGAQSGANVLTF. The CDR3 bases are TGTGCCAGCTCCCAGGGGGCGCAGTCTGGGGCCAACGTCCTGACTTTC. The chain carries TRBV18 and TRBJ2-6; 8 bases agree with TRBD1. Germline CDR1 KGHSH, CDR2 LQKENI. Trimming at V came to 6 bases and at J to 1 base, leaving 5 bases not matched to a gene. The CDR3 is made up of 16 amino acids.

This clonotype was counted ten times or more. This chain joins TRBV6-5 and TRBJ2-6, with D perhaps assigned TRBD1 or TRBD2 (5 bases each). Germline CDR1 and CDR2: MNHEY and SVGAGI. The germline V and J ends were trimmed by 6 bases and 0 bases, with 18 bases remaining between them. The CDR3 totals 18 residues. The CDR3 DNA sequence: TGTGCCAGCAGCGTAACCGGGACCGTGAACTCTGGGGCCAACGTCCTGACTTTC. Protein sequence: CASSVTGTVNSGANVLTF.

The chain couples TRBV20-1 to TRBJ2-1; D is undetermined. Germline CDR1 DFQATT, CDR2 SNEGSKA (reference sequence). The germline V and J ends were trimmed by 6 bases and 0 bases, with 9 bases remaining between them. CDR3 length equals 13 residues. The CDR3 sequence: CSADESSYNEQFF. In nucleotides, the CDR3 is TGCAGTGCAGACGAGAGCTCCTACAATGAGCAGTTCTTC.

This clonotype occurred many times. The V gene is TRBV19, the J gene TRBJ2-3; TRBD2 matches 9 bases. CDR3 length: 17 amino acids. The germline V gene encodes CDR1 LNHDA and CDR2 SQIVND (reference sequence). With 6 bases clipped from V and 5 bases from J, the junction kept 15 bases outside the gene matches. CDR3 nucleotide sequence: TGTGCCAGTAGACCCTCTGTTGGCGGGGGGGCTGTAGATACGCAGTATTTT. It translates to CASRPSVGGGAVDTQYF.